Listed below are T cell receptor beta chains from one sample, sequenced in a study of T cells in Graves' hyperthyroidism and ophthalmopathy. MiXCR was run by TCRdb on the multiplex PCR reads, yielding one entry per CDR3 protein. This sample has about 380,000 distinct CDR3 sequences, with more than 12% found just once. Specimen: blood. All receptors derive from a woman aged 25 to 39 with Graves' ophthalmopathy. Both conserved end residues are part of each CDR3. The order of the fields is J gene, D gene, CDR3 length, clone size, V gene, CDR3 DNA, CDR3 protein. The D gene is left open where the match is weak. Rows may omit the clone size; those that give it use once, few, many or a size class.

TRBJ2-1 TRBD2 15 many TRBV7-2 TGTGCCAGCAGCTTACTAGCGGTCTTGGACAATGAGCAGTTCTTC CASSLLAVLDNEQFF
TRBJ2-3 TRBD1 15 many TRBV7-8 TGTGCCAGCAGCTTAGGCAGGGGGCTCACAGATACGCAGTATTTT CASSLGRGLTDTQYF
TRBJ1-1 NA 14 few TRBV19 TGTGCCAGTAGTAAAGGACCACTGAACACTGAAGCTTTCTTT CASSKGPLNTEAFF
TRBJ2-2 NA 17 NA TRBV7-6 TGTGCCAGCAACTCTAGCCTAGGGACCGTCAACACCGGGGAGCTGTTTTTT CASNSSLGTVNTGELFF
TRBJ1-1 NA 14 many TRBV5-1 TGCGCCAGCAGCCGGTGGGCACCTAACACTGAAGCTTTCTTT CASSRWAPNTEAFF
TRBJ1-1 NA 13 many TRBV5-1 TGCGCCAGCAGCCATCTGGGGGATACTGAAGCTTTCTTT CASSHLGDTEAFF
TRBJ2-1 TRBD2 16 many TRBV6-1 TGTGCCAGCAGTGAGAAGCGGGGGGGACTCTACAATGAGCAGTTCTTC CASSEKRGGLYNEQFF
TRBJ2-7 TRBD2 15 few TRBV27 TGTGCCAGCACGCGCACCCCCGGGGGGATGTACGAGCAGTACTTC CASTRTPGGMYEQYF
TRBJ1-5 NA 14 few TRBV5-1 TGCGCCAGCAGCCGTGGTGACGGCAATCAGCCCCAGCATTTT CASSRGDGNQPQHF
TRBJ2-7 NA 11 many TRBV2 TGTGCCAGCAGTCCTTTCTACGAGCAGTACTTC CASSPFYEQYF
TRBJ1-2 NA 17 many TRBV27 TGTGCCAGCAGCCCCGGCGACGCAAAGGGAATGGGCTATGGCTACACCTTC CASSPGDAKGMGYGYTF
TRBJ2-3 NA 17 many TRBV5-8 TGTGCCAGCAGCTTGGGGCGGGGTACAGTGAGCGCAGATACGCAGTATTTT CASSLGRGTVSADTQYF
TRBJ2-1 TRBD2 14 few TRBV29-1 TGCAGCGTAACTAGCGGGGGAATCTACAATGAGCAGTTCTTC CSVTSGGIYNEQFF
TRBJ1-5 NA 15 many TRBV6-1 TGTGCCAGCAGTGAAGCGCGGGGGAGTTACCAGCCCCAGCATTTT CASSEARGSYQPQHF
TRBJ2-7 NA 16 many TRBV7-2 TGTGTCGGGGGGCTACCCATCAGCGGGGACTCCTACGAGCAGTACTTC CVGGLPISGDSYEQYF
TRBJ2-1 TRBD2 17 many TRBV11-2 TGTGCCAGCAGCTTGGGACTAGCGGGGGGTTGGTACAATGAGCAGTTCTTC CASSLGLAGGWYNEQFF
TRBJ2-3 NA 16 NA TRBV28 TGTGCCAGCAGCCAACGCATCGGAGGAAGCACAGATACGCAGTATTTT CASSQRIGGSTDTQYF
TRBJ2-1 NA 14 NA TRBV24-1 TGTGCCACCTCAAAGGTCCCCCCGTACAATGAGCAGTTCTTC CATSKVPPYNEQFF
TRBJ2-1 NA 15 many TRBV20-1 TGCAGTGCTAGAGATTCCCGGGACTGGGGCAATGAGCAGTTCTTC CSARDSRDWGNEQFF
TRBJ2-3 TRBD2 14 many TRBV20-1 TGCAGTGCCCCCGTCGGGAGGCACACAGATACGCAGTATTTT CSAPVGRHTDTQYF
TRBJ2-1 TRBD2 19 NA TRBV5-6 TGTGCCAGCAGCCGACCACCAAAGATCAGCGGGGGGACTTACAATGAGCAGTTCTTC CASSRPPKISGGTYNEQFF
TRBJ2-7 NA 13 many TRBV20-1 TGCAGTGCTAGAGGCACACAGACCTACGAGCAGTACTTC CSARGTQTYEQYF
TRBJ1-2 TRBD1 13 NA TRBV2 TGTGCCAGCAGGGACCGGGACAGGTCGGGCTACACCTTC CASRDRDRSGYTF
TRBJ1-1 TRBD1 15 many TRBV20-1 TGCAGTGCTAGAGAAACGGGACAGCGGAACACTGAAGCTTTCTTT CSARETGQRNTEAFF
TRBJ1-1 NA 14 many TRBV18 TGTGCCAGCTCGGAAGCCTCAGGGGTCGTTGAAGCTTTCTTT CASSEASGVVEAFF